This T cell receptor (beta chain) was captured in a study of blood T cell repertoires in COVID-19. The authors' processing: By means of reference gene primer amplification, nucleated cell counts were estimated. The table came from immunoSEQ multiplex PCR; TCRdb's copy has only in-frame clones and leaves some out. V and J calls plus clone size are reproduced from that table; the DNA served to infer D and trimming. Of approximately 150,000 clones listed, more than 65% are singletons. Germline V gene data show CDR1 as MDHEN and CDR2 as SYDVKM. Trimming stripped 4 bases from V and 16 bases from J, with 20 bases between. CDR3 length equals 13 residues. This clone was seen a single time.

The chain combines TRBV28 with TRBJ2-1, with D tentatively TRBD2 (6 bases). The TCR sequence derives from a woman in her sixties with COVID-19, enrolled during active disease. The sequenced sample consisted of peripheral blood. CDR3 loop: CASSSLTGLFTFF. CDR3 DNA: TGTGCCAGCAGTTCCCTTACGGGACTTTTCACTTTCTTC.